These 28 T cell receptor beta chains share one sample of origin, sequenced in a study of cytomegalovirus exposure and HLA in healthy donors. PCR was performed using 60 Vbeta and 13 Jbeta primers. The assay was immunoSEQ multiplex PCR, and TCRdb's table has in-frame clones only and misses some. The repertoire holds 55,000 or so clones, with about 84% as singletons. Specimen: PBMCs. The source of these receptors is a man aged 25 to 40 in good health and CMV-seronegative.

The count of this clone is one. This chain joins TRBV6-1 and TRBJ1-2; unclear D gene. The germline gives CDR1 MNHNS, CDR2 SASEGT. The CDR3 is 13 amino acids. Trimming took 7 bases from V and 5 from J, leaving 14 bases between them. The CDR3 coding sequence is TGTGCCAGCATGGTCACGGCCGGGTATGGCTACACCTTC. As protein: CASMVTAGYGYTF.

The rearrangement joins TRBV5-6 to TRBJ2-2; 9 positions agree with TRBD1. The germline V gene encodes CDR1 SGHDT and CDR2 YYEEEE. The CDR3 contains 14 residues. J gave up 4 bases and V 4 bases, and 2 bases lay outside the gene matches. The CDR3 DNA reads TGTGCCAGCAGCCCGACAGGGGGCACCGGGGAGCTGTTTTTT. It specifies CASSPTGGTGELFF.

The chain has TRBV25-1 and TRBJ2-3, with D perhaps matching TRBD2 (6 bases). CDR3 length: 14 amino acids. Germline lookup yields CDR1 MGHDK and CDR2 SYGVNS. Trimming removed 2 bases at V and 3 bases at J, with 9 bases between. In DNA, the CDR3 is TGTGCCAGCAGTGAAGGGGGGTCAACAGATACGCAGTATTTT. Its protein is CASSEGGSTDTQYF.

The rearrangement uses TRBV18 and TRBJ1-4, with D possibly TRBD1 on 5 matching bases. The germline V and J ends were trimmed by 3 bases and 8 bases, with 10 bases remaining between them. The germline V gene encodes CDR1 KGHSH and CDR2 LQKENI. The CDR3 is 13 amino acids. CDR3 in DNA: TGTGCCAGCTCACCCGGCAGGGTCGAAAAACTGTTTTTT. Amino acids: CASSPGRVEKLFF.

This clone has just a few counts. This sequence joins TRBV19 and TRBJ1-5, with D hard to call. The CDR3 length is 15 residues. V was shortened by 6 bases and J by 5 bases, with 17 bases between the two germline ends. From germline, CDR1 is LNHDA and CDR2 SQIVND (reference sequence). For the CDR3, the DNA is TGTGCCAGTAGGGCGGACCAGCGGATCTATCAGCCCCAGCATTTT. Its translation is CASRADQRIYQPQHF.

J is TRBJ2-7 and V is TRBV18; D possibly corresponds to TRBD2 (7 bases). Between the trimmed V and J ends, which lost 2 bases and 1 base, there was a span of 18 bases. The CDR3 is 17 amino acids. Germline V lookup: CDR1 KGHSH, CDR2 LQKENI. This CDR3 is CASSPGGANPISYEQYF. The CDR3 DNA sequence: TGTGCCAGCTCACCAGGGGGGGCCAACCCGATATCCTACGAGCAGTACTTC. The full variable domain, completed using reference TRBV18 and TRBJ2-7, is NAGVMQNPRHLVRRRGQEARLRCSPMKGHSHVYWYRQLPEEGLKFMVYLQKENIIDESGMPKERFSAEFPKEGPSILRIQQVVRGDSAAYFCASSPGGANPISYEQYFGPGTRLTVT.

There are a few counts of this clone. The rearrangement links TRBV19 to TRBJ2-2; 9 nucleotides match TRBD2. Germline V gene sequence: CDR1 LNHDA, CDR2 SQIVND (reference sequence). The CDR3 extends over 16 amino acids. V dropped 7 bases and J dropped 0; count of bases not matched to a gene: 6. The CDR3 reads CASISGGGSNTGELFF. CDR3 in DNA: TGTGCCAGTATTAGCGGGGGAGGATCGAACACCGGGGAGCTGTTTTTT.

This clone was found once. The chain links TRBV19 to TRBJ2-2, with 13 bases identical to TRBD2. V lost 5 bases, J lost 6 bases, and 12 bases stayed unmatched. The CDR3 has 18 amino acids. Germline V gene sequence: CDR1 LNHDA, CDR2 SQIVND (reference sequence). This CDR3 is CASSQRTSGSGFAGELFF. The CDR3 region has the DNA TGTGCCAGTAGTCAAAGGACTAGCGGGAGTGGTTTTGCCGGGGAGCTGTTTTTT.

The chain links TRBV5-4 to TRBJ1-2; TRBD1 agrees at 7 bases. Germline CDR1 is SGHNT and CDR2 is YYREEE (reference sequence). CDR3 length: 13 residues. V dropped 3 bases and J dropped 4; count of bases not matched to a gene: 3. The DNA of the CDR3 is TGTGCCAGCAGCTCGCGGGACAGCTATGGCTACACCTTC. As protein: CASSSRDSYGYTF.

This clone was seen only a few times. CDR3 in amino acids: CASSQENRVDEAFF. CDR3 in DNA: TGTGCCAGCAGCCAAGAAAACAGGGTTGATGAAGCTTTCTTT. The chain links TRBV4-2 to TRBJ1-1; D perhaps matches TRBD1 (6 bases). The CDR3 is 14 residues long. V gave up 0 bases and J gave up 7 bases, with 12 bases separating them. The germline gives CDR1 LGHNA, CDR2 YNFKEQ.

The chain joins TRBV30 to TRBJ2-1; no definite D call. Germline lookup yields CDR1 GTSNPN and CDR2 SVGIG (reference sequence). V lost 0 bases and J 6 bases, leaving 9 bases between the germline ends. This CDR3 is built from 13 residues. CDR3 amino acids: CAWSVPGANEQFF. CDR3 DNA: TGTGCCTGGAGTGTACCAGGTGCCAATGAGCAGTTCTTC. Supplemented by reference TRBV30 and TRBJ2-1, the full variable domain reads SQTIHQWPATLVQPVGSPLSLECTVEGTSNPNLYWYRQAAGRGLQLLFYSVGIGQISSEVPQNLSASRPQDRQFILSSKKLLLSDSGFYLCAWSVPGANEQFFGPGTRLTVL.

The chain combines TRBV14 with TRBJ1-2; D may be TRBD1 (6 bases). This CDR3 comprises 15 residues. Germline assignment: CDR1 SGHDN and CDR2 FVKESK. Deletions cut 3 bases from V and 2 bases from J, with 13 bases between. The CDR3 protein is CASSHTGLVNYGYTF. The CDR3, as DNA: TGTGCCAGCAGCCACACAGGGTTAGTCAACTATGGCTACACCTTC.

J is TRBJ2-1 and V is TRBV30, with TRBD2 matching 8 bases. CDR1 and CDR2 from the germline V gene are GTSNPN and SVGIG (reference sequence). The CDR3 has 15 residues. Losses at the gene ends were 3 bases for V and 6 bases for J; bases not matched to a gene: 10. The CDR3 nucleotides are TGTGCCTGGAGGGTCGTAAGCGGGAGTGTCAATGAGCAGTTCTTC. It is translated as CAWRVVSGSVNEQFF.

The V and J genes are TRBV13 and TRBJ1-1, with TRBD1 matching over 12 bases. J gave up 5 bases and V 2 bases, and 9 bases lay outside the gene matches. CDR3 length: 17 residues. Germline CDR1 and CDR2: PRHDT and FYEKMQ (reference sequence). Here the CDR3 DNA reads TGTGCCAGCAGCTTATTTAAGGGACAGGGGGCAATAACTGAAGCTTTCTTT. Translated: CASSLFKGQGAITEAFF.

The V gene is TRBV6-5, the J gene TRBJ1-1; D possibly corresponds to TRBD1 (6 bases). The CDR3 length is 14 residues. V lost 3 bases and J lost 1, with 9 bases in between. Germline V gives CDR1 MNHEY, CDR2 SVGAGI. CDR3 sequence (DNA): TGTGCCAGCAGTTATGGACAGCCGAACACTGAAGCTTTCTTT. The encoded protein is CASSYGQPNTEAFF.

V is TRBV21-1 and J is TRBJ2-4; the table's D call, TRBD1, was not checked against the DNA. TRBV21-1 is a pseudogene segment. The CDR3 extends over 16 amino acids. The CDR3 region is CASSPQGFLAKNIQYF. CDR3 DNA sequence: TGTGCCAGCAGCCCACAGGGCTTCTTGGCCAAAAACATTCAGTACTTC.

CDR3 sequence: CASSSGAGLSYEQYF. The CDR3 region has the DNA TGTGCCAGCAGCTCAGGGGCAGGTCTCTCCTACGAGCAGTACTTC. The genes are TRBV7-2 and TRBJ2-7; the D gene is possibly TRBD1 (6 bases). The CDR3 consists of 15 residues. Trimming removed 4 bases from V and 0 bases from J, with 13 bases in between. Germline V CDR1 and CDR2: SGHTA, FQGNSA. The full variable domain, with the rest looked up from reference TRBV7-2 and TRBJ2-7, is GAGVSQSPSNKVTEKGKDVELRCDPISGHTALYWYRQSLGQGLEFLIYFQGNSAPDKSGLPSDRFSAERTGGSVSTLTIQRTQQEDSAVYLCASSSGAGLSYEQYFGPGTRLTVT.

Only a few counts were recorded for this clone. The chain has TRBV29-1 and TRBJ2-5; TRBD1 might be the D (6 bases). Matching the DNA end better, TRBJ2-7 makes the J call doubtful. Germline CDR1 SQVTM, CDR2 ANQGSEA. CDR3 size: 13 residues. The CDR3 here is CSVEGDTSYEQYF. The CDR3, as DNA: TGCAGCGTTGAAGGGGACACCTCCTACGAGCAGTACTTC.

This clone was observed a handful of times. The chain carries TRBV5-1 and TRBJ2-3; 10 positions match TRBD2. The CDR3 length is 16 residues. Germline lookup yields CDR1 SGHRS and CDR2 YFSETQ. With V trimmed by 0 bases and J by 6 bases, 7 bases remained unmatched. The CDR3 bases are TGCGCCAGCAGCTTGGGCGTGGGGACTAGCGTCGATACGCAGTATTTT. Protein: CASSLGVGTSVDTQYF.

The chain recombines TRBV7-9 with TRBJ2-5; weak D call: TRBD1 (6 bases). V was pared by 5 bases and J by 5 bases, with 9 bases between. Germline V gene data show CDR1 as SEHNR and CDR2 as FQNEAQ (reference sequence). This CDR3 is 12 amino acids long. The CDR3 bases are TGTGCCAGCAGCGGAACAGGGGAGACCCAGTACTTC. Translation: CASSGTGETQYF. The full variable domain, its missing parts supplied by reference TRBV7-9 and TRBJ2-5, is DTGVSQNPRHKITKRGQNVTFRCDPISEHNRLYWYRQTLGQGPEFLTYFQNEAQLEKSRLLSDRFSAERPKGSFSTLEIQRTEQGDSAMYLCASSGTGETQYFGPGTRLLVL.

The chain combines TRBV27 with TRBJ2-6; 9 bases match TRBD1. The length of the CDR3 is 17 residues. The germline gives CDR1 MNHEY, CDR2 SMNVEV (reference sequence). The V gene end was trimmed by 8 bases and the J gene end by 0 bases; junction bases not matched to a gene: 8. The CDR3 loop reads CASSPGTGNSGANVLTF. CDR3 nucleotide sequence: TGTGCCAGCTCTCCCGGGACAGGGAACTCTGGGGCCAACGTCCTGACTTTC.

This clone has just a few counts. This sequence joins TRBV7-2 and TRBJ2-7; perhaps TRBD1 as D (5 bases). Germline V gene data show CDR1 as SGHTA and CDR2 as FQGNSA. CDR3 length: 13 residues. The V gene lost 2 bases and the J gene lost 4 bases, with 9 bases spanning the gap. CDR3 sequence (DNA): TGTGCCAGCAGCTTAATTGGGGCTTACGAGCAGTACTTC. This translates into CASSLIGAYEQYF.

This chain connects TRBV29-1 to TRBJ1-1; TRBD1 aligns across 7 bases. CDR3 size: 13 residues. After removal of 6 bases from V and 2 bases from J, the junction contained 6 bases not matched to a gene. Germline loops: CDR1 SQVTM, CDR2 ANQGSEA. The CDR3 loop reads CSVKQGFNTEAFF. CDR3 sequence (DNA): TGCAGCGTGAAACAGGGGTTTAACACTGAAGCTTTCTTT.

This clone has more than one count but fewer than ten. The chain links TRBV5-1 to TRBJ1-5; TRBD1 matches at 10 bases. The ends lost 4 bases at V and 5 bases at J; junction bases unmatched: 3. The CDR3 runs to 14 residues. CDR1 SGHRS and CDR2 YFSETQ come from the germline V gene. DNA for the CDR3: TGCGCCAGCAGCATAGGACAGGGGGATCAGCCCCAGCATTTT. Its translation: CASSIGQGDQPQHF. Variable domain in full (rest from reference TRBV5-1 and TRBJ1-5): KAGVTQTPRYLIKTRGQQVTLSCSPISGHRSVSWYQQTPGQGLQFLFEYFSETQRNKGNFPGRFSGRQFSNSRSEMNVSTLELGDSALYLCASSIGQGDQPQHFGDGTRLSIL.

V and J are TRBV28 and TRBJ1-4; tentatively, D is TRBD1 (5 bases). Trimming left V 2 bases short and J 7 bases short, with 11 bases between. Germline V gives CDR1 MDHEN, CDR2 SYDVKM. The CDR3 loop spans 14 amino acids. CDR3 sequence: CASSLVWGGEKLFF. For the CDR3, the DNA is TGTGCCAGCAGTTTAGTCTGGGGGGGTGAAAAACTGTTTTTT. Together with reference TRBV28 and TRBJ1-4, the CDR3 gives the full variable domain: DVKVTQSSRYLVKRTGEKVFLECVQDMDHENMFWYRQDPGLGLRLIYFSYDVKMKEKGDIPEGYSVSREKKERFSLILESASTNQTSMYLCASSLVWGGEKLFFGSGTQLSVL.

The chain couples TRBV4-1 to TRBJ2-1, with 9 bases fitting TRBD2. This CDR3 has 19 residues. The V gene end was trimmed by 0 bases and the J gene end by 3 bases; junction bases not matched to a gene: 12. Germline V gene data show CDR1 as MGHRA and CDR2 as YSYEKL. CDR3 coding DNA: TGCGCCAGCAGCCAAGATAGGGGACTAGCCGTGATATACTACAATGAGCAGTTCTTC. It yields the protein CASSQDRGLAVIYYNEQFF.

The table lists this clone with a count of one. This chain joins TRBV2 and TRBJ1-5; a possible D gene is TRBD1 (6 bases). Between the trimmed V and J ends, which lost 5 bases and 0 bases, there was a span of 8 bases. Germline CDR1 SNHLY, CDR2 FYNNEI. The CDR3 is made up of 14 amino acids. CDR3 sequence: CASSRTDSNQPQHF. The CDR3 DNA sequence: TGTGCCAGCAGTCGGACAGATAGCAATCAGCCCCAGCATTTT.

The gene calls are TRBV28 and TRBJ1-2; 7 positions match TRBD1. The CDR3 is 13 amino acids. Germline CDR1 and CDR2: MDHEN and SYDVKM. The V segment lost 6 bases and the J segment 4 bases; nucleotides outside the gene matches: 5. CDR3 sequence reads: CASSRGQFYGYTF. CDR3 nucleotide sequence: TGTGCCAGCAGCCGGGGACAGTTCTATGGCTACACCTTC.